This TCR beta chain was identified during a study of blood T cell repertoires in COVID-19. For the study at large: The origin of the acute and convalescent COVID-19 samples was the United States, Italy and Spain. In each case, the material was cDNA or gDNA derived from T cells, B-cell-depleted T cells, or PBMCs.

The assay was immunoSEQ multiplex PCR, and TCRdb's table has in-frame clones only and misses some. The table lists around 190,000 clones, about nine tenths of them singletons, with around a tenth in the top ten. The V segment lost 4 bases and the J segment 5 bases; nucleotides outside the gene matches: 9. This CDR3 spans 15 amino acids. The V gene's germline CDR1 is SGHKS and CDR2 YYEKEE (reference sequence). Participants reported their clinical history, and cohort assignment relied on those reports. The source is a man aged 18 to 29 with acute COVID-19. The sample was PBMCs or T cells enriched from blood (not recorded which). This chain connects TRBV5-5 to TRBJ1-5; 7 positions agree with TRBD1. CDR3 amino acids: CASSTAGTADQPQHF. CDR3 sequence (DNA): TGTGCCAGCAGCACAGCCGGGACAGCAGATCAGCCCCAGCATTTT.